The rows below give T cell receptor beta chains drawn from one sample of a study of CD8 T cells in Susac syndrome. Using its own MiXCR run on the immunoSEQ multiplex PCR reads, TCRdb lists one record per CDR3 protein. The sample contains 95,000 to 150,000 distinct CDR3 sequences, 85% to 95% of which appear only once. The sequenced sample consisted of CD8+ T cells from PBMCs. The receptors were sampled from a human donor with multiple sclerosis. CDR3s include the opening cysteine and the closing phenylalanine or tryptophan. Fields, in order: V gene, J gene, CDR3 protein.

>TRBV5-6|TRBJ1-5
CASSLWTGELSNQPQHF
>TRBV3-1|TRBJ2-1
CASSHRTSGTYNEQFF
>TRBV7-9|TRBJ2-6
CASSPSGGSWVLTF
>TRBV7-9|TRBJ2-2
CASTASGGYTGELFF
>TRBV24-1|TRBJ2-1
CATQTGQGYLDEQFF
>TRBV13|TRBJ2-1
CASRRRAYEQFF
>TRBV19|TRBJ1-5
CASKPGQGRQPQHF
>TRBV6-5|TRBJ2-2
CASSYNNAGELFF
>TRBV7-9|TRBJ2-5
CASSSWREETQYF
>TRBV12-3/TRBV12-4|TRBJ2-5
CASSTRQGEETQYF
>TRBV6-4|TRBJ2-1
CASSTGTTYNEQFF
>TRBV29-1|TRBJ2-1
CSVAGGGTSGNYNEQFF
>TRBV11-2|TRBJ2-3
CASSSPRGGRGDTQYF
>TRBV4-1|TRBJ2-5
CASSPRVGTTGETQYF
>TRBV12-3/TRBV12-4|TRBJ2-2
CASSRALVGDGELFF
>TRBV9|TRBJ2-1
CASSVTGGNEQFF
>TRBV9|TRBJ2-5
CASSVARVGETQYF
>TRBV12-3/TRBV12-4|TRBJ2-2
CASTAGGRTGELFF
>TRBV11-2|TRBJ1-2
CASRDTANYGYTF
>TRBV29-1|TRBJ1-2
CSAQSGTGYYGYTF
>TRBV3-1|TRBJ1-1
CASSQVGTGHTEAFF
>TRBV11-2|TRBJ1-3
CASSLGPTRYTIYF